The sequence of this T cell receptor beta chain was determined in a study of T cell responses to AZD1222 COVID-19 vaccine. Concerning this clone itself: Antigen specificity is unknown.

The CDR3 is 14 amino acids. Germline CDR1 LNHDA, CDR2 SQIVND (reference sequence). V was cut by 1 base and J by 7 bases, with 11 bases left in between. General study results and limits: Donors skewed white British and female; clonal diversity was possibly underestimated. Repertoires were collected only later (after the peak T cell response had occurred).

The data were produced by immunoSEQ multiplex PCR, yet TCRdb's version contains in-frame clones alone and is incomplete. The sample lists some 130,000 clones; 80% to 90% were seen once. The genes are TRBV19 and TRBJ1-5; tentative D call: TRBD1 (6 bases). This receptor was taken from an adult in good health. The source was peripheral blood, collected on day 0 of AZD1222 vaccination. The CDR3 loop is CASSIVVRGQPQHF. The CDR3 DNA is TGTGCCAGTAGTATAGTCGTAAGGGGGCAGCCCCAGCATTTT.